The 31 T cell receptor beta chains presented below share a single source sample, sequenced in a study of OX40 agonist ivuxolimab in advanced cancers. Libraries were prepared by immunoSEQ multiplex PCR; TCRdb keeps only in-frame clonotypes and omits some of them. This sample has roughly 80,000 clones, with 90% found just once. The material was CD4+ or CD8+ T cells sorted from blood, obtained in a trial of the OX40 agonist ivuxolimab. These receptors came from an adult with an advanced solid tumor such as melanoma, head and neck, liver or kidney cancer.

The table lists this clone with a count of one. The CDR3 spells CASSEARAWGGYTF. CDR3 DNA sequence: TGTGCCAGCAGTGAAGCGAGGGCTTGGGGTGGCTACACCTTC. This chain links TRBV2 with TRBJ1-2; D uncertain. V lost 0 bases, J lost 7 bases, and 12 bases lay in between. This CDR3 has 14 amino acids. CDR1 is SNHLY, CDR2 FYNNEI, per germline.

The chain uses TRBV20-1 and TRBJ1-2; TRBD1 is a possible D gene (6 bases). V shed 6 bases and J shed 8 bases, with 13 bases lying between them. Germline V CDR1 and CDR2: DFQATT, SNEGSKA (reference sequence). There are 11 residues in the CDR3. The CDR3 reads CSALTGGGYTF. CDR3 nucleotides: TGCAGTGCATTGACAGGAGGCGGCTACACCTTC.

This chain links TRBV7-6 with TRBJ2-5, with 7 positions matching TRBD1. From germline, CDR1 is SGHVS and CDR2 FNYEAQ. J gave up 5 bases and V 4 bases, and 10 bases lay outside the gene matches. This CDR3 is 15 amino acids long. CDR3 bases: TGTGCCAGCAGCTCCAGACAGGGACCAAGGGAGACCCAGTACTTC. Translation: CASSSRQGPRETQYF.

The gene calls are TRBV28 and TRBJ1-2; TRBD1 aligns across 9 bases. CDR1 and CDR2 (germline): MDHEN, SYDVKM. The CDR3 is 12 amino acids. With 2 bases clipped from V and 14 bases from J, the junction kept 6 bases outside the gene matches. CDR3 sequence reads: CASSLEQGAWTF. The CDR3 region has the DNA TGTGCCAGCAGTTTAGAACAGGGGGCTTGGACCTTC.

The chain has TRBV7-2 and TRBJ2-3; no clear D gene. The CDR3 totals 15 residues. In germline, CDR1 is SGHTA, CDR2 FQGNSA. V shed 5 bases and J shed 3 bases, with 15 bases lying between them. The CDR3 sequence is CASSPDSLGTDTQYF. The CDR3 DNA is TGTGCCAGCAGCCCCGACTCCCTCGGGACAGATACGCAGTATTTT. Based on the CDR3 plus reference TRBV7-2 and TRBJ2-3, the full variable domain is GAGVSQSPSNKVTEKGKDVELRCDPISGHTALYWYRQSLGQGLEFLIYFQGNSAPDKSGLPSDRFSAERTGGSVSTLTIQRTQQEDSAVYLCASSPDSLGTDTQYFGPGTRLTVL.

The CDR3 DNA is TGTGCCAGTCCGGAGAAGGGGGCTGATTCACCCCTCCACTTT. Translating it yields CASPEKGADSPLHF. The chain carries TRBV28 and TRBJ1-6; TRBD1 agrees at 7 bases. Germline V gene sequence: CDR1 MDHEN, CDR2 SYDVKM. With 9 bases clipped from V and 8 bases from J, the junction kept 10 bases outside the gene matches. This CDR3 has 14 amino acids.

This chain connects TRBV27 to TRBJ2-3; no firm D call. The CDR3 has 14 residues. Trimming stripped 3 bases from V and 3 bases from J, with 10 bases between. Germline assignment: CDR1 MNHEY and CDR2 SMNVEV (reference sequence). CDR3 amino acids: CASSFRESTDTQYF. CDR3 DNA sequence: TGTGCCAGCAGTTTTAGGGAATCAACAGATACGCAGTATTTT.

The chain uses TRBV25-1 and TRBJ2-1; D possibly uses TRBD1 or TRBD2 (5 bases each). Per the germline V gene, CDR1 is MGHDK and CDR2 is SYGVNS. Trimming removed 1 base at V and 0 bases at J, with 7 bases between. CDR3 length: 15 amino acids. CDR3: CASSEWGSSYNEQFF. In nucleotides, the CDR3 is TGTGCCAGCAGTGAATGGGGGAGCTCCTACAATGAGCAGTTCTTC.

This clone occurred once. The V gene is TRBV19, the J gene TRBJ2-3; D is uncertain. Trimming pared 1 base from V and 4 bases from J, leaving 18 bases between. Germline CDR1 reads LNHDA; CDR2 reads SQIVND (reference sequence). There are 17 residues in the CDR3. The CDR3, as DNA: TGTGCCAGTAGTATAGCCAGGCAGGCCATGTACCCAGATACGCAGTATTTT. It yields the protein CASSIARQAMYPDTQYF. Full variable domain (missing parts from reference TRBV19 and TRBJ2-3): DGGITQSPKYLFRKEGQNVTLSCEQNLNHDAMYWYRQDPGQGLRLIYYSQIVNDFQKGDIAEGYSVSREKKESFPLTVTSAQKNPTAFYLCASSIARQAMYPDTQYFGPGTRLTVL.

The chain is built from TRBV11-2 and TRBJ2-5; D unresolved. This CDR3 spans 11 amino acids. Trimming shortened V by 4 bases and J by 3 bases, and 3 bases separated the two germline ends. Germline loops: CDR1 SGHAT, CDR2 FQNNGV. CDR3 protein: CASSSEETQYF. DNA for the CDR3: TGTGCCAGCAGCTCCGAAGAGACCCAGTACTTC.

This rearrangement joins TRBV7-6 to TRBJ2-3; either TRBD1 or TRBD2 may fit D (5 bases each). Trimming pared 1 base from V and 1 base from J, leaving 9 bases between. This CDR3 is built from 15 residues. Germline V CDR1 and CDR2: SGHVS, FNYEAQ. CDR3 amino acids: CASSLEGTGTDTQYF. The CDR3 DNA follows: TGTGCCAGCAGCTTAGAGGGGACGGGCACAGATACGCAGTATTTT.

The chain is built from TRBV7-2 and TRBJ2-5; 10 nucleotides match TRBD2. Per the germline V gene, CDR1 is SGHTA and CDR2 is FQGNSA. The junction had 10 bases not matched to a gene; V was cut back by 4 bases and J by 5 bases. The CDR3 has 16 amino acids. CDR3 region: CASSSRVAGGGETQYF. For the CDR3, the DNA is TGTGCCAGCAGCTCCCGGGTAGCGGGAGGCGGGGAGACCCAGTACTTC.

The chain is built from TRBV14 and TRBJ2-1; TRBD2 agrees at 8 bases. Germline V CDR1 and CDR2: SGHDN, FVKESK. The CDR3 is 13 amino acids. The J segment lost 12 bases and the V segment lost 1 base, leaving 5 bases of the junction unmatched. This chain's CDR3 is CASSQVRLAGQFF. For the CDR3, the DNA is TGTGCCAGCAGCCAAGTCCGGCTAGCGGGGCAGTTCTTC.

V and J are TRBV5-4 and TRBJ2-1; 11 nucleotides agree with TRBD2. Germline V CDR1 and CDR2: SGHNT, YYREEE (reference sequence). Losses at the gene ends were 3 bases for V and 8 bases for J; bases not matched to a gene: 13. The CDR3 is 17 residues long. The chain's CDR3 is CASSSGVTGLAEYEQFF. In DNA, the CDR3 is TGTGCCAGCAGCTCCGGGGTAACGGGACTAGCGGAATATGAGCAGTTCTTC.

The CDR3: CASSQAKGYGYTF. The CDR3 region has the DNA TGCGCCAGCAGCCAAGCGAAAGGGTATGGCTACACCTTC. V gene TRBV4-3 combines with J gene TRBJ1-2; D remains ambiguous. The CDR3 contains 13 residues. V was shortened by 1 base and J by 5 bases, with 8 bases between the two germline ends. In germline, CDR1 is LGHNA, CDR2 YSLEER.

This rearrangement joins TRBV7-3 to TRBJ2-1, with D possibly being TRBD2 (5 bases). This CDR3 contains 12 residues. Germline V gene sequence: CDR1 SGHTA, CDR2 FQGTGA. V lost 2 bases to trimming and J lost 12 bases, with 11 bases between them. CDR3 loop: CASSLGGKGQFF. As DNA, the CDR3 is TGTGCCAGCAGCTTAGGAGGAAAGGGGCAGTTCTTC.

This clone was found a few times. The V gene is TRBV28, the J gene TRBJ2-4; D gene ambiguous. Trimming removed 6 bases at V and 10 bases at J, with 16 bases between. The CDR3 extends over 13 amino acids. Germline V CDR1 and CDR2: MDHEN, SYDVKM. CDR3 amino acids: CASRPPTTWIQYF. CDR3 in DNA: TGTGCCAGCAGACCACCTACAACATGGATTCAGTACTTC.

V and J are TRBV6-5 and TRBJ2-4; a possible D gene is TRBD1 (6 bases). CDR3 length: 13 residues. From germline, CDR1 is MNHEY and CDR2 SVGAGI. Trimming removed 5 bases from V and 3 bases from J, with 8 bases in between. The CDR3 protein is CASSTGIKNIQYF. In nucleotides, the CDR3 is TGTGCCAGCAGTACAGGGATCAAAAACATTCAGTACTTC.

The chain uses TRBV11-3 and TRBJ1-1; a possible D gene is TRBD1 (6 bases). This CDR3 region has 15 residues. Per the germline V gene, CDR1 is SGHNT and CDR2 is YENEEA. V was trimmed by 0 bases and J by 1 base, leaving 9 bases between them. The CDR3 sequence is CASSLEGAANTEAFF. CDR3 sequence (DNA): TGTGCCAGCAGCTTAGAGGGGGCCGCGAACACTGAAGCTTTCTTT.

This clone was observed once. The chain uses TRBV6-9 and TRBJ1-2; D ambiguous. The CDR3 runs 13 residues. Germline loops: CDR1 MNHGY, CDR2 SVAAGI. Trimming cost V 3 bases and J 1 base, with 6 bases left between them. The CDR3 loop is CASSYRNNYGYTF. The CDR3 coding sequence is TGTGCCAGCAGTTACAGGAATAACTATGGCTACACCTTC.

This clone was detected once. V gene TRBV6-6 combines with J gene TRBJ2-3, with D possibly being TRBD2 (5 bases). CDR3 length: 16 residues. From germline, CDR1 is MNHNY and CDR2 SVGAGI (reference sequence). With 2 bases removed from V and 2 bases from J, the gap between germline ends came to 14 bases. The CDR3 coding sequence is TGTGCCAGCAGTTACGGGGTGTGGACTTCCACAGATACGCAGTATTTT. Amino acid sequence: CASSYGVWTSTDTQYF.

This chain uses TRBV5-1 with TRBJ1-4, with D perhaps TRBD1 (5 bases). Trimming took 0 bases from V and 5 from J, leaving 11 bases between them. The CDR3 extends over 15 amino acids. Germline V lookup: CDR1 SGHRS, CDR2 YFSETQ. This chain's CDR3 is CASSLGGRANEKLFF. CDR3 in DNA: TGCGCCAGCAGCTTGGGAGGCAGGGCCAATGAAAAACTGTTTTTT. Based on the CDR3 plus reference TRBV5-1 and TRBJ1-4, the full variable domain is KAGVTQTPRYLIKTRGQQVTLSCSPISGHRSVSWYQQTPGQGLQFLFEYFSETQRNKGNFPGRFSGRQFSNSRSEMNVSTLELGDSALYLCASSLGGRANEKLFFGSGTQLSVL.

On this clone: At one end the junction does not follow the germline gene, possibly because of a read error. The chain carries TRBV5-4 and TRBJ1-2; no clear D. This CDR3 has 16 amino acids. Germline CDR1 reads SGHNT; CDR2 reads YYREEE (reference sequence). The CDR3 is CASSQEVSPISYGYTF. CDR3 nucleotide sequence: TGCGCCAGCAGCCAAGAAGTTTCCCCTATAAGCTATGGCTACACCTTC.

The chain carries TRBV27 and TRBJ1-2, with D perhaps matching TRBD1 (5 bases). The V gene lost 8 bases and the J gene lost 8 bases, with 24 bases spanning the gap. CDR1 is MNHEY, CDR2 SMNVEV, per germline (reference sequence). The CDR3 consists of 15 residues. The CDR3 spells CASRPLRGGIGGYTF. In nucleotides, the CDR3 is TGTGCCAGCCGACCCCTTCGGGGGGGAATAGGAGGCTACACCTTC.

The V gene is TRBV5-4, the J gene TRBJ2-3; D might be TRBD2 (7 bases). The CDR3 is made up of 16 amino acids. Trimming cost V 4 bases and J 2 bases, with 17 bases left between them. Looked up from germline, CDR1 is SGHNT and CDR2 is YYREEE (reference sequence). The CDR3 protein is CASSDVGGRVTDTQYF. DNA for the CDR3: TGTGCCAGCAGCGACGTGGGGGGGCGCGTCACAGATACGCAGTATTTT.

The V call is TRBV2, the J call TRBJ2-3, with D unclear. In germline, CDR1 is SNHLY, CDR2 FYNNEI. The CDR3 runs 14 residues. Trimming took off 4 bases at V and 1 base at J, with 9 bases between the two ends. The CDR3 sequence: CASSASARTDTQYF. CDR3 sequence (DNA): TGTGCCAGCAGTGCGAGCGCCCGCACAGATACGCAGTATTTT.

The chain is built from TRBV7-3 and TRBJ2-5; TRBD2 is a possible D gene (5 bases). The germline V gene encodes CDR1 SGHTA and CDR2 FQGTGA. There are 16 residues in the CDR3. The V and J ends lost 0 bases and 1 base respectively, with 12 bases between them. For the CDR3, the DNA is TGTGCCAGCAGCTTAACAGGAGGTCAGAGCCAAGAGACCCAGTACTTC. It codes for CASSLTGGQSQETQYF.

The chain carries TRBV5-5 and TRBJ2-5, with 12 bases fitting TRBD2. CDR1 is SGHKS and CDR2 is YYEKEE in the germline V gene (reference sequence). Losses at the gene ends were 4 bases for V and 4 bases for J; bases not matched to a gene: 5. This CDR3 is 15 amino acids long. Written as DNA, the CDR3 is TGTGCCAGCAGCCCTCGACTAGCGGGAGCAGAGACCCAGTACTTC. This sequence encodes CASSPRLAGAETQYF.

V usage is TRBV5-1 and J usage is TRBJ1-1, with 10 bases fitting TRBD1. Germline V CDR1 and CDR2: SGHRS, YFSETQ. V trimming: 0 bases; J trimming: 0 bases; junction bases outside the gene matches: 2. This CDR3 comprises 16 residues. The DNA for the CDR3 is TGCGCCAGCAGCTTGGCGGGGACAGGGGTGAACACTGAAGCTTTCTTT. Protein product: CASSLAGTGVNTEAFF. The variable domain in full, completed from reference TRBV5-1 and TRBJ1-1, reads KAGVTQTPRYLIKTRGQQVTLSCSPISGHRSVSWYQQTPGQGLQFLFEYFSETQRNKGNFPGRFSGRQFSNSRSEMNVSTLELGDSALYLCASSLAGTGVNTEAFFGQGTRLTVV.

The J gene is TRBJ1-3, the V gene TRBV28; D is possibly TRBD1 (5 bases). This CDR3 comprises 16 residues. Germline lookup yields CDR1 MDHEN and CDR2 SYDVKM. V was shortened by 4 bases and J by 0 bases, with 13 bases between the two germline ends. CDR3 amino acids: CASSWGSADSGNTIYF. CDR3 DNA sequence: TGTGCCAGCAGTTGGGGGTCGGCCGACTCTGGAAACACCATATATTTT.

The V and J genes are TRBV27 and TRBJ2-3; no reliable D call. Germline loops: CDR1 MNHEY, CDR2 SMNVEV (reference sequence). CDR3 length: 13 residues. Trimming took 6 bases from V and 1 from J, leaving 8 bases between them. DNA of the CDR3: TGTGCCAGCAGGCTTTCGGGCACAGATACGCAGTATTTT. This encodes CASRLSGTDTQYF.